This T cell receptor (beta chain) was profiled in a study of post-analysis software for immune sequencing data. Study outcomes and limitations: Four or five TRBV segments (TRBV5-6, TRBV5-1 and TRBV20-1 among them) occurred more frequently in patients than in controls. Controls showed significantly higher normalized Chao1 diversity than did multiple sclerosis patients.

Unique molecular identifiers featured in each of the TCR beta cDNA libraries. TCRdb itself ran the PCR reads through MiXCR, one entry per CDR3 protein. The table shows over 700,000 distinct CDR3 sequences, with 25% to 30% occurring only once. Germline V gives CDR1 LGHNA, CDR2 YNFKEQ. The CDR3 is made up of 14 amino acids. Trimming took off 4 bases at V and 10 bases at J, with 17 bases between the two ends. Comment on this clonotype: Its target is not known.

Sequencing input: blood. This TCR was recovered from a girl aged 5-17 years with multiple sclerosis. The chain carries TRBV4-2 and TRBJ2-1; the D is unclear. This chain's CDR3 is CASSPRKGHEEQFF. The CDR3 nucleotides are TGTGCCAGCAGCCCTCGAAAGGGCCACGAAGAGCAGTTCTTC.